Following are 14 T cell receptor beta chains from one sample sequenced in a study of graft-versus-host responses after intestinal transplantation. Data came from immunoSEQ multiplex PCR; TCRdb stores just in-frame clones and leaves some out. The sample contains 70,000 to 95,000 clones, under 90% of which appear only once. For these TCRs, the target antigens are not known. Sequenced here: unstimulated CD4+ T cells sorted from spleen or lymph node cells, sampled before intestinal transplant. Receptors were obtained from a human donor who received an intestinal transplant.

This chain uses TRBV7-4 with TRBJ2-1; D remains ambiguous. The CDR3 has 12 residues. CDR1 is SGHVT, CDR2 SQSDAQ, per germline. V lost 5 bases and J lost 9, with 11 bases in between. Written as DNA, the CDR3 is TGTGCCAGCAGCATCCAGGCCCTTGAGCAGTTCTTC. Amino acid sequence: CASSIQALEQFF. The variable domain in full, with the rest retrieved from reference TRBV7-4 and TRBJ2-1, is GAGVSQSPRYKVAKRGRDVALRCDSISGHVTLYWYRQTLGQGSEVLTYSQSDAQRDKSGRPSGRFSAERPERSVSTLKIQRTEQGDSAVYLCASSIQALEQFFGPGTRLTVL.

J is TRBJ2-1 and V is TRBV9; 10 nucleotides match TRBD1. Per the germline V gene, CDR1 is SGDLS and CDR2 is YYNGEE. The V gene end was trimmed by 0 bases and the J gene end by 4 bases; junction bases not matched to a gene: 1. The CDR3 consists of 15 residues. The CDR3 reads CASSVGTGGYNEQFF. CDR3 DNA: TGTGCCAGCAGCGTAGGGACAGGGGGGTACAATGAGCAGTTCTTC. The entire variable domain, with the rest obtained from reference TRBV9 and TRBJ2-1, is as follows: DSGVTQTPKHLITATGQRVTLRCSPRSGDLSVYWYQQSLDQGLQFLIQYYNGEERAKGNILERFSAQQFPDLHSELNLSSLELGDSALYFCASSVGTGGYNEQFFGPGTRLTVL.

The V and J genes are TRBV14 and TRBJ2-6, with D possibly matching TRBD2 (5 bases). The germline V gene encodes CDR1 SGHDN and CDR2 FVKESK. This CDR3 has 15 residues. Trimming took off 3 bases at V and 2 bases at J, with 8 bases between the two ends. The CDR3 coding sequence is TGTGCCAGCAGCCAGGTACTAGCTGGGGCCAACGTCCTGACTTTC. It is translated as CASSQVLAGANVLTF.

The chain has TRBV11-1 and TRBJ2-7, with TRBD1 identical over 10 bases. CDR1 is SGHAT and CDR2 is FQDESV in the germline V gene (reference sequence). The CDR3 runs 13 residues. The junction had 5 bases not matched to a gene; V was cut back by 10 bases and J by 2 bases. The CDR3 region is CATGTGATYEQYF. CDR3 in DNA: TGTGCCACAGGGACAGGGGCCACCTACGAGCAGTACTTC. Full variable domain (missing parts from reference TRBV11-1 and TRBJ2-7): EAEVAQSPRYKITEKSQAVAFWCDPISGHATLYWYRQILGQGPELLVQFQDESVVDDSQLPKDRFSAERLKGVDSTLKIQPAELGDSAMYLCATGTGATYEQYFGPGTRLTVT.

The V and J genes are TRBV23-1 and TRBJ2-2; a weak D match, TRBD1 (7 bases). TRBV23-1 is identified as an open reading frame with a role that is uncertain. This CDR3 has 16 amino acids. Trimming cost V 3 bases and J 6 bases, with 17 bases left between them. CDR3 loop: CASSHHRTGGAGELFF. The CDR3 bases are TGCGCCAGCAGTCACCATCGGACAGGCGGGGCCGGGGAGCTGTTTTTT.

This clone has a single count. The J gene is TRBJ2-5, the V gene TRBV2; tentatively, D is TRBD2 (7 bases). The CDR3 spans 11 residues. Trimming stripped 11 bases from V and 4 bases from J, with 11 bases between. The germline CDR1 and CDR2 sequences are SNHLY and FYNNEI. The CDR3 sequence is CAPGGAETQYF. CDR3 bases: TGTGCCCCGGGGGGCGCAGAGACCCAGTACTTC.

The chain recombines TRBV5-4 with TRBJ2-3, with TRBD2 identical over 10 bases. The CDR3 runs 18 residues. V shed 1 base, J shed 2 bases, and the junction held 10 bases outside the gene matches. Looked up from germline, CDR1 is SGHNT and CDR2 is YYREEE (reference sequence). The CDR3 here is CASSLNSLAGASTDTQYF. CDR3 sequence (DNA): TGTGCCAGCAGCTTGAATTCGCTAGCGGGGGCCTCCACAGATACGCAGTATTTT.

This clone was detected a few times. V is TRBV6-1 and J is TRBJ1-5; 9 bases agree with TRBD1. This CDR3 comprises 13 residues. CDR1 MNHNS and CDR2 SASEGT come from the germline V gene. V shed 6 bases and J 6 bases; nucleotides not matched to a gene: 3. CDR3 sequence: CASSGQGFQPQHF. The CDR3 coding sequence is TGTGCCAGCAGCGGACAGGGGTTTCAGCCCCAGCATTTT.

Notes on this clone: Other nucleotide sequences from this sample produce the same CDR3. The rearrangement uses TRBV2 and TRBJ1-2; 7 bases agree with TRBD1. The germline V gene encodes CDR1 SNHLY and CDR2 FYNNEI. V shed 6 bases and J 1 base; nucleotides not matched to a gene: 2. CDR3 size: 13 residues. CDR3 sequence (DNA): TGTGCCAGCAGGGGGGACAGTAACTATGGCTACACCTTC. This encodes CASRGDSNYGYTF.

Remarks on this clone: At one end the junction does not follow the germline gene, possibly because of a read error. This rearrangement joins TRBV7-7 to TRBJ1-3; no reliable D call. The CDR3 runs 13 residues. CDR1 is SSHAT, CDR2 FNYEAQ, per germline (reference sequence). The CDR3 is CASSLSGPNTIYF. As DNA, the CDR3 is TGTGCTAGCAGCTTAAGTGGCCCAAACACCATATATTTT.

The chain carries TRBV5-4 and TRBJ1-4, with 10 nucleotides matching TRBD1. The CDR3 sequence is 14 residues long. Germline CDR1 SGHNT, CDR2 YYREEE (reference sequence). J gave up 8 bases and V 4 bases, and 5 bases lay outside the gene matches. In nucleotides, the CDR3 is TGTGCCAGCAGCCTCGACAGGGGGCGGGAAAAACTGTTTTTT. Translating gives CASSLDRGREKLFF.

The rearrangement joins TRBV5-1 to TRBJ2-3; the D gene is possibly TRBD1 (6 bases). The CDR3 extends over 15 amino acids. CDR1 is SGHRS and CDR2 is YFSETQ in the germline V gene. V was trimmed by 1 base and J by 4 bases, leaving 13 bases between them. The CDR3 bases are TGCGCCAGCAGCTTGTTGGCAGGGGCTGCAGATACGCAGTATTTT. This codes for CASSLLAGAADTQYF.

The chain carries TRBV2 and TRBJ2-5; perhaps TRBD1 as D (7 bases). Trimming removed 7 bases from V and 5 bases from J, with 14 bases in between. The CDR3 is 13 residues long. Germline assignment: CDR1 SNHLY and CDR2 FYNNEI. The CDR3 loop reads CASTGAGGETQYF. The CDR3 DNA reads TGTGCCAGCACTGGGGCAGGGGGGGAGACCCAGTACTTC.

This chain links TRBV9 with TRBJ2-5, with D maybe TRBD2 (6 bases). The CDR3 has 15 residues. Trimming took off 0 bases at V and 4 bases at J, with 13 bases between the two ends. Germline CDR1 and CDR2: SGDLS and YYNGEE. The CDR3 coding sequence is TGTGCCAGCAGCGTAGGTATCTTCGGGGGAGAGACCCAGTACTTC. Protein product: CASSVGIFGGETQYF.